The 5 T cell receptor beta chains reported below all come from one sample, sequenced in a study of T cells in Graves' hyperthyroidism and ophthalmopathy. The CDR3 regions of TCR beta were amplified from RNA transcripts. The study used the HTBI primer set for a first-round RT-PCR of the TCR CDR3. TCRdb processed the multiplex PCR reads anew with MiXCR; each CDR3 protein has one entry. The sample contains some 760,000 distinct CDR3 sequences, 14% of which appear only once. Sequences were obtained from blood. Every receptor here comes from a woman aged 18 to 35 with Graves' hyperthyroidism.

The sample holds many counts of this clonotype. V and J are TRBV27 and TRBJ2-1; 10 positions agree with TRBD2. V shed 7 bases and J 4 bases; nucleotides not matched to a gene: 4. The CDR3 runs to 14 residues. Germline assignment: CDR1 MNHEY and CDR2 SMNVEV (reference sequence). As DNA, the CDR3 is TGTGCCAGCATCTCAGCGGGAGGGTACAATGAGCAGTTCTTC. Translated: CASISAGGYNEQFF.

The sample holds many counts of this clonotype. This rearrangement joins TRBV7-2 to TRBJ1-1, with a tentative D call TRBD1 (5 bases). Trimming removed 2 bases at V and 4 bases at J, with 11 bases between. This CDR3 spans 14 amino acids. Germline V gene lookup returns CDR1 SGHTA and CDR2 FQGNSA. CDR3 sequence: CASSLIGVGTEAFF. CDR3 bases: TGTGCCAGCAGCTTAATAGGGGTAGGCACTGAAGCTTTCTTT.

The gene calls are TRBV7-2 and TRBJ2-1; weak D call: TRBD2 (6 bases). Germline V gene lookup returns CDR1 SGHTA and CDR2 FQGNSA. The CDR3 is 15 residues long. The V end lost 5 bases, the J end lost 0 bases, and 11 bases lay between the germline ends. CDR3 sequence reads: CASSVNSGSYNEQFF. The CDR3 nucleotides read TGTGCCAGCAGCGTCAATAGCGGCTCCTACAATGAGCAGTTCTTC.

This clonotype was observed many times. The V gene is TRBV13, the J gene TRBJ1-6; possible D gene TRBD1, 6 bases. This CDR3 has 14 residues. V was pared by 5 bases and J by 9 bases, with 14 bases between. Germline V gives CDR1 PRHDT, CDR2 FYEKMQ (reference sequence). CDR3 nucleotide sequence: TGTGCCAGCAGCCGGGGGGGCGCAGGTTCACCCCTCCACTTT. Translating gives CASSRGGAGSPLHF.

This clonotype was counted at least ten times. The chain uses TRBV30 and TRBJ1-3, with 7 nucleotides matching TRBD1. Unmatched junction bases numbered 4, after V lost 0 bases and J lost 2 bases. This CDR3 is 15 amino acids long. Germline lookup yields CDR1 GTSNPN and CDR2 SVGIG (reference sequence). The CDR3 sequence is CAWSVLGTAGNTIYF. In DNA, the CDR3 is TGTGCCTGGAGTGTACTTGGGACAGCTGGAAACACCATATATTTT. Full variable domain (outside the CDR3, taken from reference TRBV30 and TRBJ1-3): SQTIHQWPATLVQPVGSPLSLECTVEGTSNPNLYWYRQAAGRGLQLLFYSVGIGQISSEVPQNLSASRPQDRQFILSSKKLLLSDSGFYLCAWSVLGTAGNTIYFGEGSWLTVV.